These T cell receptor beta chains were read from a single sample in a study of human T cells and chemical hapten exposure. TCRdb re-analysed the RACE reads in MiXCR, keeping a single row per CDR3 protein. Among more than 300,000 distinct CDR3 sequences, 5.5% were seen once, and the ten largest hold around 8%. This specimen consisted of whole blood, obtained in connection with sensitization to the hapten diphenylcyclopropenone (DPC). The source of these receptors is a young woman with alopecia areata. Some clones in this sample may be carry-over from other donors' samples. Each CDR3 is given with its conserved first and last residue. The D gene is left open where the match is weak. Clone size is not always given. Where it is, it says once, few, many or a class for expanded clones.

>many|TRBD1|TRBV4-1|TRBJ1-2
CASSQGMTGASEGYTF
TGCGCCAGCAGCCAGGGAATGACAGGGGCGAGTGAGGGCTACACCTTC
>.|TRBD1|TRBV10-3|TRBJ2-4
CAISETGGNIQYF
TGTGCCATCAGTGAGACAGGGGGCAACATTCAGTACTTC
>.|.|TRBV7-2|TRBJ2-3
CASSLERRQYF
TGTGCCAGCAGCTTAGAGAGGCGGCAGTATTTT
>few|.|TRBV3-1|TRBJ1-2
CASRPRDIKDGYTF
TGTGCCAGCAGACCTAGGGACATAAAGGATGGCTACACCTTC
>many|.|TRBV7-2|TRBJ2-3
CASSLVHRGGGTDTQYF
TGTGCCAGCAGCTTAGTGCACAGGGGCGGGGGCACAGATACGCAGTATTTT
>many|TRBD1|TRBV6-5|TRBJ2-7
CASRSGTAPNEQYF
TGTGCCAGCAGGTCCGGGACAGCGCCAAACGAGCAGTACTTC
>.|TRBD1|TRBV10-3|TRBJ2-5
CAIGGTGGETQYF
TGTGCCATCGGGGGGACAGGAGGGGAGACCCAGTACTTC
>many|TRBD1|TRBV7-8|TRBJ1-2
CASALQGAGYYGYTF
TGTGCCAGCGCGTTACAGGGGGCGGGATACTATGGCTACACCTTC
>few|.|TRBV24-1|TRBJ1-3
CATSSGPRSSGNTIYF
TGTGCCACCAGTTCAGGACCGAGAAGCTCTGGAAACACCATATATTTT
>.|TRBD1|TRBV6-5|TRBJ1-5
CASSAGTGSGQPQHF
TGTGCCAGCAGCGCCGGGACAGGGTCGGGTCAGCCCCAGCATTTT
>few|.|TRBV6-2/TRBV6-3|TRBJ1-1
CASSYSRTQTLNTEAFF
TGTGCCAGCAGTTACTCGAGAACACAGACACTGAACACTGAAGCTTTCTTT
>many|.|TRBV6-2/TRBV6-3|TRBJ2-6
CASSQGEAGANVLTF
TGTGCCAGCAGCCAGGGGGAGGCTGGGGCCAACGTCCTGACTTTC
>.|.|TRBV3-1|TRBJ2-7
CASSQGQGGHEQYF
TGTGCCAGCAGCCAAGGGCAGGGAGGACACGAGCAGTACTTC
>many|.|TRBV6-2/TRBV6-3|TRBJ2-3
CASSYIRLHTDTQYF
TGTGCCAGCAGTTATATCCGCTTGCACACAGATACGCAGTATTTT
>.|.|TRBV12-3/TRBV12-4|TRBJ2-7
CASSFPSHSDEQYF
TGTGCCAGCAGTTTCCCGAGCCACAGCGACGAGCAGTACTTC
>.|.|TRBV20-1|TRBJ1-1
CRAWNVANTEAFF
TGCAGGGCCTGGAACGTTGCGAACACTGAAGCTTTCTTT
>many|.|TRBV19|TRBJ1-5
CASSISPYSNQPQHF
TGTGCCAGTAGTATTTCCCCTTATAGCAATCAGCCCCAGCATTTT
>few|.|TRBV25-1|TRBJ2-1
CASHLPGYNEQFF
TGTGCCTCCCACCTCCCCGGATACAATGAGCAGTTCTTC
>few|.|TRBV5-1|TRBJ2-3
CASSLARAASTDTQYF
TGCGCCAGCAGCTTGGCGAGGGCTGCTAGCACAGATACGCAGTATTTT
>many|.|TRBV9|TRBJ1-1
CASGEGMNTEAFF
TGTGCCAGCGGGGAGGGGATGAACACTGAAGCTTTCTTT
>many|.|TRBV18|TRBJ1-6
CASSTNEADGSPLHF
TGTGCCAGCTCAACCAATGAGGCAGATGGATCACCCCTCCACTTT
>few|TRBD1|TRBV11-1|TRBJ2-1
CASSPDRIPGDEQFF
TGTGCCAGCAGCCCGGACAGGATCCCGGGCGATGAGCAGTTCTTC
>many|.|TRBV28|TRBJ1-5
CASRNGGASGQPQHF
TGTGCCAGCAGGAATGGAGGGGCTTCGGGTCAGCCCCAGCATTTT
>many|.|TRBV7-2|TRBJ1-5
CASSLFFGGTQPQHF
TGTGCCAGCAGCTTGTTTTTCGGGGGTACTCAGCCCCAGCATTTT
>.|.|TRBV6-1|TRBJ1-5
CASSEIRGSNQPQHF
TGTGCCAGCAGTGAGATCCGGGGTAGCAATCAGCCCCAGCATTTT
>many|.|TRBV5-6|TRBJ1-2
CASSLRGANYGYTF
TGTGCCAGCAGCTTGCGGGGGGCAAACTATGGCTACACCTTC
>.|.|TRBV5-5|TRBJ1-2
CASSLTDRNYGYTF
TGTGCCAGCAGCTTAACCGACAGGAACTATGGCTACACCTTC
>few|.|TRBV4-1|TRBJ2-7
CASSQGDPSRLRGRYEQYF
TGCGCCAGCAGCCAAGGTGACCCTAGCCGGCTTCGAGGGAGATACGAGCAGTACTTC
>.|TRBD2|TRBV12-5|TRBJ2-3
CASGPGFAGGPKYF
TGTGCTAGTGGACCAGGTTTCGCGGGGGGGCCTAAGTATTTT
>many|TRBD1|TRBV28|TRBJ1-4
CASSPASGTGDEKLFF
TGTGCCAGCAGTCCCGCCTCCGGGACAGGGGACGAAAAACTGTTTTTT
>few|.|TRBV7-2|TRBJ2-2
CASSLVGSKNTGELFF
TGTGCCAGCAGCTTAGTGGGCAGCAAGAACACCGGGGAGCTGTTTTTT
>.|.|TRBV29-1|TRBJ2-7
CSVEKEGNDYEQYF
TGCAGCGTTGAAAAGGAAGGGAACGACTACGAGCAGTACTTC
>many|.|TRBV7-8|TRBJ2-6
CASSLGTVGGANVLTF
TGTGCCAGCAGCTTGGGGACCGTCGGAGGGGCCAACGTCCTGACTTTC
>.|.|TRBV6-2/TRBV6-3|TRBJ2-5
CASSYTREYQETQYF
TGTGCCAGCAGCTATACCAGGGAGTACCAAGAGACCCAGTACTTC
>.|.|TRBV12-3/TRBV12-4|TRBJ2-3
CASSFGKSADTQYF
TGTGCCAGCAGTTTCGGGAAAAGCGCGGATACGCAGTATTTT
>.|.|TRBV19|TRBJ2-1
CASSIRGSGLSSYNEQFF
TGTGCCAGTAGTATACGTGGAAGCGGGCTGAGCTCCTACAATGAGCAGTTCTTC
>many|.|TRBV12-3/TRBV12-4|TRBJ1-1
CASSSGLSNTEAFF
TGTGCCAGCAGTTCGGGACTTTCGAACACTGAAGCTTTCTTT
>.|.|TRBV29-1|TRBJ2-2
CSVDRTNTGELFF
TGCAGCGTGGACAGAACGAACACCGGGGAGCTGTTTTTT
>few|.|TRBV7-2|TRBJ2-3
CASSLDAGADTQYF
TGTGCCAGCAGCTTAGACGCAGGGGCAGATACGCAGTATTTT
>many|TRBD1|TRBV12-3/TRBV12-4|TRBJ1-5
CASSPDRAQPQHF
TGTGCCAGCAGCCCGGACAGGGCTCAGCCCCAGCATTTT
>many|TRBD1|TRBV2|TRBJ1-4
CASSDNEGQGGKLFF
TGTGCCAGCAGTGATAATGAGGGACAGGGAGGGAAACTGTTTTTT
>many|TRBD1|TRBV10-3|TRBJ1-2
CASQGATGYTF
TGTGCCTCGCAGGGGGCAACTGGCTACACCTTC
>.|TRBD2|TRBV7-3|TRBJ2-5
CASSSATGTNGVEETQYF
TGTGCCAGCAGCTCCGCCACGGGGACTAACGGGGTTGAAGAGACCCAGTACTTC
>.|.|TRBV27|TRBJ1-6
CASSTYNSHLHF
TGTGCCAGCAGTACCTATAATTCACACCTCCACTTT
>many|.|TRBV11-2|TRBJ2-1
CASSLANEQFF
TGTGCCAGCAGCTTAGCCAATGAGCAGTTCTTC
>.|TRBD1|TRBV7-9|TRBJ2-1
CASSGQLYNEQFF
TGTGCCAGCTCGGGACAGCTATACAATGAGCAGTTCTTC
>.|.|TRBV2|TRBJ1-2
CASSERVLGKGYTF
TGTGCCAGCAGTGAAAGAGTCCTTGGCAAAGGCTACACCTTC
>many|TRBD1|TRBV20-1|TRBJ1-1
CSAVNRGRSEAFF
TGCAGTGCAGTAAACAGGGGAAGGTCTGAAGCTTTCTTT
>.|.|TRBV10-3|TRBJ1-5
CAISDGDKFNQPQHF
TGTGCCATCAGTGACGGGGACAAATTTAATCAGCCCCAGCATTTT
>many|.|TRBV28|TRBJ2-1
CASSFTGLGGGYEQFF
TGTGCCAGCAGTTTTACTGGACTAGGAGGGGGGTATGAGCAGTTCTTC
>many|.|TRBV27|TRBJ1-6
CASSLYRNSPLHF
TGTGCCAGCAGTTTATACCGGAATTCACCCCTCCACTTT
>.|.|TRBV6-2/TRBV6-3|TRBJ1-5
CASSSRGGVGNQPQHF
TGTGCCAGCAGTTCCAGGGGAGGCGTTGGCAATCAGCCCCAGCATTTT
>many|.|TRBV29-1|TRBJ2-1
CSVAVGGATYPWDEQFF
TGCAGCGTTGCTGTGGGGGGGGCCACCTATCCGTGGGATGAGCAGTTCTTC
>few|.|TRBV6-2/TRBV6-3|TRBJ2-1
CASSRAFGQFF
TGTGCCAGCAGTCGGGCCTTTGGGCAGTTCTTC
>few|.|TRBV3-1|TRBJ2-2
CASSQFLSVDTGELFF
TGTGCCAGCAGCCAATTTCTCTCGGTAGACACCGGGGAGCTGTTTTTT